This T cell receptor beta chain was sequenced in a study of shared clonotypes between healthy human individuals. The repertoire was sequenced with immunoSEQ multiplex PCR; TCRdb's copy has only in-frame clones and lacks some. This table has over a million clones, roughly 95% appearing once. Germline V gene lookup returns CDR1 ENHRY and CDR2 SYGVKD. V gave up 0 bases and J gave up 0 bases, with 10 bases separating them. This CDR3 is 16 amino acids long. The sequencing sample was made of naive CD4+ T cells sorted from blood. Subset noted: CD45RA+ positively selected. V and J are TRBV10-3 and TRBJ2-3; D remains ambiguous. The source is a man aged 25-45 years in good health. The CDR3 reads CAISESWRSSTDTQYF. CDR3 DNA: TGTGCCATCAGTGAGTCTTGGCGGAGTAGCACAGATACGCAGTATTTT.